The subject of this entry is one TCR beta chain. The data stem from a study of T-cell memory formation after mild COVID-19. TCRdb analysed the 5' RACE reads with MiXCR anew, one entry per CDR3 protein. Among about 290,000 distinct CDR3 sequences, less than 20% were seen once, and the ten largest hold 22%. Trimming cost V 1 base and J 6 bases, with 13 bases left between them. The CDR3 is made up of 14 amino acids. From germline, CDR1 is SGDLS and CDR2 YYNGEE. This chain uses TRBV9 with TRBJ1-2, with no clear D. The source of this sequence is a young man who had mild COVID-19 (a few samples of this study predate the infection). Cell type and time point are not known. The material sequenced was PBMCs or a T cell subset sorted from them (not recorded which). CDR3 residues: CASSVQIEGDGYTF. The CDR3 DNA reads as TGTGCCAGCAGCGTACAGATAGAGGGAGATGGCTACACCTTC.